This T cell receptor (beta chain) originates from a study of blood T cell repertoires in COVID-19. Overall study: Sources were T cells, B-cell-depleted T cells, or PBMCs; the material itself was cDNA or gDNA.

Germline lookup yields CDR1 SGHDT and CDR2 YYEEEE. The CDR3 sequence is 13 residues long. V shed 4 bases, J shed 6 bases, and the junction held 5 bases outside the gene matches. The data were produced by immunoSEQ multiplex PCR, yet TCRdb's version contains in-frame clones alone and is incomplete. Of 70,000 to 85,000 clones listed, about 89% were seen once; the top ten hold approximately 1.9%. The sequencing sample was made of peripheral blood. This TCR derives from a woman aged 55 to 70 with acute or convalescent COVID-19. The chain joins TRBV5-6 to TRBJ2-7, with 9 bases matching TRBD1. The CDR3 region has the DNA TGTGCCAGCAGCGCGGACAGGGGAGGCGAGCAGTACTTC. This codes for CASSADRGGEQYF.